This T cell receptor (beta chain) emerged from a study of blood T cell dynamics during melanoma immunotherapy. Time point described: week 3, after first cycle of checkpoint inhibitor. Overall study findings and caveats: PBMC repertoires of eventual disease-control patients split at W3 into clonality or diversity gains. Whether repertoire-driving clones were melanoma-specific could not be determined.

About this clone: What it binds is not known.

Assay used: immunoSEQ multiplex PCR; TCRdb lists only in-frame clones, some missing. The top ten clones hold approximately 6.4% of a sample with roughly 10,000 clones, roughly 90% of them seen once. The sequence was collected from a human donor with melanoma. Here the sequenced sample was blood, taken from a patient treated with checkpoint blockade.

CDR3 amino acids: CASSRGSTEAFF. In DNA form, the CDR3 reads TGTGCCAGCAGCCGAGGGAGCACTGAAGCTTTCTTT. The rearrangement joins TRBV11-3 to TRBJ1-1; D unresolved. This CDR3 region has 12 residues. V was trimmed by 5 bases and J by 4 bases, leaving 8 bases between them. The germline V gene encodes CDR1 SGHNT and CDR2 YENEEA. Complete variable domain (other parts from reference TRBV11-3 and TRBJ1-1): EAGVVQSPRYKIIEKKQPVAFWCNPISGHNTLYWYLQNLGQGPELLIRYENEEAVDDSQLPKDRFSAERLKGVDSTLKIQPAELGDSAVYLCASSRGSTEAFFGQGTRLTVV.